These T cell receptor beta chains were read from a single sample in a study of early stage breast cancer tumors. TCRdb's table, derived via immunoSEQ multiplex PCR, lists solely in-frame clones and lacks some. The sample has about 51,000 clones, around 80% seen once. Sequencing was performed on blood. These TCRs come from a person in their 40s with breast cancer. CDR3s include the opening cysteine and the closing phenylalanine or tryptophan. A D gene is named only where the DNA matches it firmly. Not every row has a clone size; where given, it reads once, few, many or a size class.

v_gene	j_gene	d_gene	abundance	CDR3aa	CDR3nt
TRBV5-6	TRBJ2-5	TRBD1	-	CASSLVAGTGGETQYF	TGTGCCAGCAGCTTGGTAGCCGGGACAGGGGGAGAGACCCAGTACTTC
TRBV13	TRBJ2-1	TRBD2	-	CASSSPGTSGSVSYNEQFF	TGTGCCAGCAGCTCACCAGGGACTAGCGGGTCAGTCTCCTACAATGAGCAGTTCTTC
TRBV19	TRBJ1-1	TRBD1	-	CASTGNRGLRNTEAFF	TGTGCCAGTACTGGAAACAGGGGGCTGAGGAACACTGAAGCTTTCTTT
TRBV19	TRBJ2-7	-	-	CASSPKLRGSYEQYF	TGTGCCAGTAGTCCAAAACTCAGGGGATCCTACGAGCAGTACTTC
TRBV7-9	TRBJ2-3	TRBD2	-	CASSLASAGETDTQYF	TGTGCCAGCAGCTTAGCTTCGGCGGGAGAAACAGATACGCAGTATTTT
TRBV6-6	TRBJ1-2	-	-	CASSYTANYGYTF	TGTGCCAGCAGTTATACAGCTAACTATGGCTACACCTTC
TRBV7-9	TRBJ1-1	-	-	CASHRAGNTEAFF	TGTGCCAGCCACAGGGCGGGGAACACTGAAGCTTTCTTT
TRBV28	TRBJ2-1	TRBD2	-	CASSLDPGGGSYNEQFF	TGTGCCAGCAGTTTGGACCCCGGCGGGGGTTCCTACAATGAGCAGTTCTTC
TRBV4-1	TRBJ1-3	TRBD1	-	CASSQGQGAGGNTIYF	TGCGCCAGCAGCCAAGGACAGGGGGCGGGAGGAAACACCATATATTTT
TRBV19	TRBJ1-5	TRBD1	-	CASSLDRVTQPQHF	TGTGCCAGTAGTCTCGACAGGGTGACTCAGCCCCAGCATTTT
TRBV14	TRBJ2-7	-	-	CASSQAYEQYF	TGTGCCAGCAGCCAAGCCTACGAGCAGTACTTC
TRBV19	TRBJ2-7	TRBD1	-	CASSEGQFYEQYF	TGTGCCAGTAGTGAGGGACAGTTTTACGAGCAGTACTTC
TRBV6-4	TRBJ2-3	-	-	CASSDSSGLDTQYF	TGTGCCAGCAGTGACTCTTCAGGGTTAGATACGCAGTATTTT
TRBV6-5	TRBJ2-7	-	-	CASSLTGFTYEQYF	TGTGCCAGCAGTTTAACAGGGTTTACCTACGAGCAGTACTTC
TRBV5-5	TRBJ2-7	TRBD2	-	CASSLAPTSGLNEQYF	TGTGCCAGCAGCTTAGCCCCTACTAGCGGGCTAAACGAGCAGTACTTC
TRBV11-2	TRBJ2-5	-	once	CASSSKASRYKETQYF	TGTGCCAGCAGCAGTAAGGCTAGTCGTTACAAAGAGACCCAGTACTTC
TRBV7-6	TRBJ1-2	TRBD1	-	CASSSQPGQGYTF	TGTGCCAGCAGCTCACAGCCGGGACAGGGATACACCTTC
TRBV5-6	TRBJ1-1	-	-	CASSLLWGPNTEAFF	TGTGCCAGCAGCTTGTTATGGGGGCCAAACACTGAAGCTTTCTTT
TRBV6-6	TRBJ1-5	-	-	CASSDVEGVRQPQHF	TGTGCCAGCAGTGACGTAGAGGGGGTTAGACAGCCCCAGCATTTT
TRBV15	TRBJ2-1	-	-	CATSGSLALTYNEQFF	TGTGCCACCAGCGGATCCCTAGCACTCACCTACAATGAGCAGTTCTTC
TRBV2	TRBJ1-4	-	-	CASSSQGATNEKLFF	TGTGCCAGCAGTTCACAGGGTGCAACTAATGAAAAACTGTTTTTT
TRBV19	TRBJ2-6	-	few	CASTYLGPSGANVLTF	TGTGCCAGTACTTACCTGGGACCCTCTGGGGCCAACGTCCTGACTTTC
TRBV19	TRBJ1-1	-	-	CASSIGGRYTEAFF	TGTGCCAGTAGTATAGGAGGCAGGTACACTGAAGCTTTCTTT
TRBV5-1	TRBJ2-7	-	-	CASSLRDWDGHYEQYF	TGCGCCAGCAGCTTGCGGGATTGGGACGGACACTACGAGCAGTACTTC
TRBV27	TRBJ2-3	-	once	CASRWGPGGGTDTQYF	TGTGCCAGCAGGTGGGGCCCCGGGGGTGGCACAGATACGCAGTATTTT
TRBV29-1	TRBJ2-7	-	-	CSVQGGLKGPYEQYF	TGCAGCGTCCAAGGGGGTCTAAAAGGACCCTACGAGCAGTACTTC
TRBV5-1	TRBJ2-2	TRBD2	-	CASSEGLAGVTGELFF	TGCGCCAGCAGCGAGGGACTAGCGGGAGTAACCGGGGAGCTGTTTTTT
TRBV5-1	TRBJ1-2	-	-	CASSLENRASGYTF	TGCGCCAGCAGCTTGGAGAACAGGGCGAGTGGCTACACCTTC